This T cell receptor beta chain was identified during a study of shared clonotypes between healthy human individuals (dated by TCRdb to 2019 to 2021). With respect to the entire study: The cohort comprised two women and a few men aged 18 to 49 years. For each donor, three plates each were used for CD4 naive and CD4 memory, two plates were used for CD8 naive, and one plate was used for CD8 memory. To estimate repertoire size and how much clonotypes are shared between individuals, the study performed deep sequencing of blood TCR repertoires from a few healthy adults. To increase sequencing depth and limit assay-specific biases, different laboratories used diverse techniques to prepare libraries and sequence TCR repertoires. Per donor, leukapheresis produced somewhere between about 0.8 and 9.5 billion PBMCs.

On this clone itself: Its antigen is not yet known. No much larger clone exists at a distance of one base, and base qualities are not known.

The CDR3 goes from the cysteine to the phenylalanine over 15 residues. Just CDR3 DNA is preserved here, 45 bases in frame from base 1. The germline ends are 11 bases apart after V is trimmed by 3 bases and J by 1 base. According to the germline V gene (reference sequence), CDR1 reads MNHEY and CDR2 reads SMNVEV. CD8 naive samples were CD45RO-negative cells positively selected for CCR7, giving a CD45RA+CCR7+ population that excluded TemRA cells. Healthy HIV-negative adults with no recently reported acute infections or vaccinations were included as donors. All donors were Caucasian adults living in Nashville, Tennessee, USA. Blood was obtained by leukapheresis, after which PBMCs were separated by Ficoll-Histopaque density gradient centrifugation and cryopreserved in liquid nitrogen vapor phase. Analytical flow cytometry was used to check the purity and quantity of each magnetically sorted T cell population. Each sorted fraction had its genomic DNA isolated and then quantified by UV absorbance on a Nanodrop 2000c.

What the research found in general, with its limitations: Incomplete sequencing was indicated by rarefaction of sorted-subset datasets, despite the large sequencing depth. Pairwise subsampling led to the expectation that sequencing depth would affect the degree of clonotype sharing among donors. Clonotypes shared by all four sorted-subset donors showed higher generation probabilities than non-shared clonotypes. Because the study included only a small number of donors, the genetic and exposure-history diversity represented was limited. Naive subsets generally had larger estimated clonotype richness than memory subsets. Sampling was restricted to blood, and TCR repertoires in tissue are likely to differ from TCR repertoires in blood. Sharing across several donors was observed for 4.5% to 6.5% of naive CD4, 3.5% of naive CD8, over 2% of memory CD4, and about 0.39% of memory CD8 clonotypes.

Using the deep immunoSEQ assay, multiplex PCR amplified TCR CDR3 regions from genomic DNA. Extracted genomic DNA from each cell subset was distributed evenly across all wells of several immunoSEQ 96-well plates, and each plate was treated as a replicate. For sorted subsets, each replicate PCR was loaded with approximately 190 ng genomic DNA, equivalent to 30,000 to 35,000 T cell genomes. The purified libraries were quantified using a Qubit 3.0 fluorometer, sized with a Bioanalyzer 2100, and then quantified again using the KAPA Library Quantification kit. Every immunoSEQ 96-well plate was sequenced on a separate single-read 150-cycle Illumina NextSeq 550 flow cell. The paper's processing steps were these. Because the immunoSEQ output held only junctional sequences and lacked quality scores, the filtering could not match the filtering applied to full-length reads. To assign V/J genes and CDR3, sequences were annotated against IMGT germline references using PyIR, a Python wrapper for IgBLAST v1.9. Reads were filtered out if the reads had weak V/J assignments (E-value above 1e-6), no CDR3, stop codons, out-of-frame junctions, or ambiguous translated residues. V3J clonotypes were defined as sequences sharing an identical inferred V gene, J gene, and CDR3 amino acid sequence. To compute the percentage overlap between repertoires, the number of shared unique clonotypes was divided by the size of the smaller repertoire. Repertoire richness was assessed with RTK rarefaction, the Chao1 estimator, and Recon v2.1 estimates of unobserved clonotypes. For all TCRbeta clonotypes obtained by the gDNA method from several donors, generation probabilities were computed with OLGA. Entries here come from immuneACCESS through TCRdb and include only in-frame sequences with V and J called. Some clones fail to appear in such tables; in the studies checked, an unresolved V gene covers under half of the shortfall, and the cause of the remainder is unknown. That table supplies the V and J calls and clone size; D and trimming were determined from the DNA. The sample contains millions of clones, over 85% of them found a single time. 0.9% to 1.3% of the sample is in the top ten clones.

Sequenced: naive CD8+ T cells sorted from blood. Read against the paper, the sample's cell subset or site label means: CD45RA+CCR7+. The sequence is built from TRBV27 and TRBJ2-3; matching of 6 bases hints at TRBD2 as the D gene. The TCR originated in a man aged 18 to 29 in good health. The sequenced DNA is TGTGCCAGCAGTTTTAGGCGGGGAGGCACAGATACGCAGTATTTT. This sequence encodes CASSFRRGGTDTQYF.